The 5 T cell receptor beta chains listed next were all sequenced from one sample in a study of blood T cell repertoires in COVID-19. Libraries were prepared by immunoSEQ multiplex PCR; TCRdb keeps only in-frame clonotypes and omits some of them. The sample includes 150,000 to 200,000 clones, 70% to 90% of them seen just once. The sample was peripheral blood. These receptors all stem from a man in his 60s with acute or convalescent COVID-19.

The chain has TRBV7-9 and TRBJ1-4; 11 nucleotides agree with TRBD1. This CDR3 region has 14 residues. Germline lookup yields CDR1 SEHNR and CDR2 FQNEAQ (reference sequence). The V gene end was trimmed by 4 bases and the J gene end by 7 bases; junction bases not matched to a gene: 2. CDR3 region: CASSSGTGGEKLFF. The CDR3 DNA reads TGTGCCAGCAGCTCCGGGACAGGGGGTGAAAAACTGTTTTTT.

This chain links TRBV7-9 with TRBJ1-6; 10 bases match TRBD1. CDR3 length: 15 residues. J gave up 7 bases and V 5 bases, and 5 bases lay outside the gene matches. From germline, CDR1 is SEHNR and CDR2 FQNEAQ (reference sequence). CDR3 nucleotide sequence: TGTGCCAGCAGCGCACCGGGACAGGGGAATTCACCCCTCCACTTT. This gives the protein CASSAPGQGNSPLHF.

The rearrangement joins TRBV5-4 to TRBJ2-4; D perhaps matches TRBD2 (5 bases). V lost 3 bases to trimming and J lost 1 base, with 14 bases between them. CDR1 and CDR2 from the germline V gene are SGHNT and YYREEE (reference sequence). The CDR3 sequence is 16 residues long. The CDR3 reads CASSSEGRGAKNIQYF. The CDR3 nucleotides are TGTGCCAGCAGCTCGGAAGGGCGCGGGGCCAAAAACATTCAGTACTTC.

The chain employs TRBV2 and TRBJ2-3; 11 bases are shared with TRBD2. The CDR3 is 15 residues long. Germline-derived CDR1 and CDR2 are SNHLY and FYNNEI. V trimming: 4 bases; J trimming: 4 bases; junction bases outside the gene matches: 4. The CDR3 loop is CASSGISGRADTQYF. For the CDR3, the DNA is TGTGCCAGCAGTGGTATTAGCGGGAGGGCAGATACGCAGTATTTT.

On this clone itself: A junction end diverges from the germline sequence, so it may reflect a read error. The gene calls are TRBV2 and TRBJ1-2; D remains unclear. This CDR3 spans 12 amino acids. Germline V gives CDR1 SNHLY, CDR2 FYNNEI. This CDR3 is CARSAGGYGYTF. The DNA of the CDR3 is TGTGCCAGGAGTGCCGGAGGCTATGGCTACACCTTC. The full variable domain, in which reference TRBV2 and TRBJ1-2 provide the parts outside the CDR3, is EPEVTQTPSHQVTQMGQEVILRCVPISNHLYFYWYRQILGQKVEFLVSFYNNEISEKSEIFDDQFSVERPDGSNFTLKIRSTKLEDSAMYFCARSAGGYGYTFGSGTRLTVV.